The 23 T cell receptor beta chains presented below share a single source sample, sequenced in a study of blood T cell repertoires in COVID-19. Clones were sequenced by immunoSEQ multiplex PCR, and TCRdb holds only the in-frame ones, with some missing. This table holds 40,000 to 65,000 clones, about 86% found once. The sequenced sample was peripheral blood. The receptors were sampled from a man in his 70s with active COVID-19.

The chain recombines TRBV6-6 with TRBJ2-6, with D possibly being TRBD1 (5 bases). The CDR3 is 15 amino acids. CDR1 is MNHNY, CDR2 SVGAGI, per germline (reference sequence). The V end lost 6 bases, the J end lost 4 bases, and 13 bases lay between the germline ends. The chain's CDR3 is CASSFDSVGANVLTF. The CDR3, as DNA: TGTGCCAGCAGCTTCGACAGTGTGGGGGCCAACGTCCTGACTTTC.

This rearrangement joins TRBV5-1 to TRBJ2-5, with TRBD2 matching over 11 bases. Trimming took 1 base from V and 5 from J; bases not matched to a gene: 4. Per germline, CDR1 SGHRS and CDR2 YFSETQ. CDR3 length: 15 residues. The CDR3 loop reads CASSLFTSGGETQYF. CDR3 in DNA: TGCGCCAGCAGCTTGTTCACTAGCGGGGGTGAGACCCAGTACTTC.

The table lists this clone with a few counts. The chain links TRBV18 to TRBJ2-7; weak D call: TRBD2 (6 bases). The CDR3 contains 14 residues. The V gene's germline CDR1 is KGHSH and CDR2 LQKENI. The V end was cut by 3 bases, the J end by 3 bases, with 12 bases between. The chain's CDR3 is CASSPGIGSYEQYF. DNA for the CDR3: TGTGCCAGCTCACCTGGGATCGGGAGCTACGAGCAGTACTTC.

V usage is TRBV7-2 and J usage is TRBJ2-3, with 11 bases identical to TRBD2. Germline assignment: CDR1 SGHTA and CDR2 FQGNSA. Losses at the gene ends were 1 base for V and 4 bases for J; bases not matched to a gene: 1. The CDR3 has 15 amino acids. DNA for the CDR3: TGTGCCAGCAGCTTAGTTAGCGGGGGGGCAGATACGCAGTATTTT. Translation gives CASSLVSGGADTQYF.

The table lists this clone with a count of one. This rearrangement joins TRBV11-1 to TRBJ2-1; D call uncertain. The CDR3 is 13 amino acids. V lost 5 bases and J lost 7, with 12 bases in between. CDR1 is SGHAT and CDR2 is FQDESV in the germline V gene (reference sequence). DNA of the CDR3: TGTGCCAGCAGCGGAAAGACAACAAATGAGCAGTTCTTC. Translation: CASSGKTTNEQFF. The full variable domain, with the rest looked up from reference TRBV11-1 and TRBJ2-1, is EAEVAQSPRYKITEKSQAVAFWCDPISGHATLYWYRQILGQGPELLVQFQDESVVDDSQLPKDRFSAERLKGVDSTLKIQPAELGDSAMYLCASSGKTTNEQFFGPGTRLTVL.

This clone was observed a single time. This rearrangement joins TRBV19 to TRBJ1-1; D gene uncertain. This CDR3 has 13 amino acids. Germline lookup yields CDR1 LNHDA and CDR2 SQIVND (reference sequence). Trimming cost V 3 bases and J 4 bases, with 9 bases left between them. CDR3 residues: CASSIESPTEAFF. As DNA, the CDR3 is TGTGCCAGTAGTATTGAGAGCCCCACTGAAGCTTTCTTT.

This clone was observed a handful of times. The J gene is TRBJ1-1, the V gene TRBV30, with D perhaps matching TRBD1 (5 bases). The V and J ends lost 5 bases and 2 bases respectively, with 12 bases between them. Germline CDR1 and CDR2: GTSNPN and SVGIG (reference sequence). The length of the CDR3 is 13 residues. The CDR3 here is CAWCPGLNTEAFF. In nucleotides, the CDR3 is TGTGCCTGGTGTCCGGGACTCAACACTGAAGCTTTCTTT.

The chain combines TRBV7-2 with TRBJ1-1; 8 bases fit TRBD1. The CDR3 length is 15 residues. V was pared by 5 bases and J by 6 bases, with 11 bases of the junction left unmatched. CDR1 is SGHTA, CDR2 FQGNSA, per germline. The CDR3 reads CASSPIGQGKAEAFF. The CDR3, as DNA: TGTGCCAGCAGCCCCATCGGACAGGGTAAGGCTGAAGCTTTCTTT.

This CDR3 reads CASSLGQGPNQPQHF. The CDR3 nucleotides read TGTGCCAGCAGCTTAGGGCAGGGCCCCAATCAGCCCCAGCATTTT. The rearrangement joins TRBV7-6 to TRBJ1-5; D is perhaps TRBD1 (5 bases). The CDR3 totals 15 residues. Germline CDR1 and CDR2: SGHVS and FNYEAQ. The V end was cut by 1 base, the J end by 3 bases, with 10 bases between.

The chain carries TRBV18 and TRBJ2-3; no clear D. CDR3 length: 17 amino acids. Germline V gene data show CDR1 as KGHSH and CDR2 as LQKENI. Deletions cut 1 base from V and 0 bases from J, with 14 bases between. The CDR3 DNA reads TGTGCCAGCTCACCACTCGTCGGAGAGGCTAGCACAGATACGCAGTATTTT. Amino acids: CASSPLVGEASTDTQYF.

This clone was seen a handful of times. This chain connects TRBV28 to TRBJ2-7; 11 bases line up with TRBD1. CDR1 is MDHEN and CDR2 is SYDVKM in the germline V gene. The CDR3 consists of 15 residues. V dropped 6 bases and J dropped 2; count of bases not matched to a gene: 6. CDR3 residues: CASRGRGQGAYEQYF. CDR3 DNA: TGTGCCAGCAGGGGTAGGGGACAGGGGGCCTACGAGCAGTACTTC.

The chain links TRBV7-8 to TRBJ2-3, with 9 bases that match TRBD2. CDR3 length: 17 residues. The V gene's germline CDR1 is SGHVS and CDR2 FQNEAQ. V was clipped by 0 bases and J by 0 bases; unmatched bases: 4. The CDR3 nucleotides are TGTGCCAGCAGCTTAGCCCGTCTAGCGGGGAGCACAGATACGCAGTATTTT. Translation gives CASSLARLAGSTDTQYF.

This CDR3 reads CASSLAGGEKLFF. The CDR3 region has the DNA TGCGCCAGCAGCTTGGCCGGAGGGGAAAAACTGTTTTTT. This chain connects TRBV5-1 to TRBJ1-4; no firm D call. CDR1 and CDR2 (germline): SGHRS, YFSETQ. Between the trimmed V and J ends, which lost 0 bases and 8 bases, there was a span of 8 bases. This CDR3 contains 13 residues.

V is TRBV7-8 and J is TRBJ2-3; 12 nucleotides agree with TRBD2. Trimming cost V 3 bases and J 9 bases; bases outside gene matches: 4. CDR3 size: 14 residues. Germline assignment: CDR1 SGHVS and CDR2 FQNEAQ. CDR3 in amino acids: CASSFFGLAGTQYF. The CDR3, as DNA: TGTGCCAGCAGCTTTTTTGGACTAGCGGGGACGCAGTATTTT.

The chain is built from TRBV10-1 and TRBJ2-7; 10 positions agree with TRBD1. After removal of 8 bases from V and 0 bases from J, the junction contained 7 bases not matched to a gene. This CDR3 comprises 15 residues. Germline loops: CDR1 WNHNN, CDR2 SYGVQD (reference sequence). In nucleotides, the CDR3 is TGCGCCAGCCCAAAGGGGGACAGGGGCTCCTACGAGCAGTACTTC. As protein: CASPKGDRGSYEQYF.

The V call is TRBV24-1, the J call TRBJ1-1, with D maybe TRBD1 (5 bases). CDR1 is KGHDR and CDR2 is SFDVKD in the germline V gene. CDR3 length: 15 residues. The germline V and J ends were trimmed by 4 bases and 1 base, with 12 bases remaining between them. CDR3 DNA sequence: TGTGCCACCAGTGAAGGTAGGGGCCGGAACACTGAAGCTTTCTTT. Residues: CATSEGRGRNTEAFF.

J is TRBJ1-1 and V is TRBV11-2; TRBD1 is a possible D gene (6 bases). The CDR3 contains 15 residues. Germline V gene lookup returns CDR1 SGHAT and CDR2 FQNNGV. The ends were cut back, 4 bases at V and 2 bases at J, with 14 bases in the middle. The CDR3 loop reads CASSSGALTNTEAFF. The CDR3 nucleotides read TGTGCCAGCAGCTCAGGGGCGCTGACAAACACTGAAGCTTTCTTT.

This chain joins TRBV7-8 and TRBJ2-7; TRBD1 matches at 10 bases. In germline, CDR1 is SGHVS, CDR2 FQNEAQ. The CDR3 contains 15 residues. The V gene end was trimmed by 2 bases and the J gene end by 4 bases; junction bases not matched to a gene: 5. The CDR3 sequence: CASSLRGTGAYEQYF. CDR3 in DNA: TGTGCCAGCAGCTTAAGAGGGACAGGGGCGTACGAGCAGTACTTC.

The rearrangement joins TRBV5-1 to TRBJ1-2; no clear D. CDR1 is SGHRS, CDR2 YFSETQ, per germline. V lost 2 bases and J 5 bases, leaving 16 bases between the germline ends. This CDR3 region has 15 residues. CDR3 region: CASSLEAAALYGYTF. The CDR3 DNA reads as TGCGCCAGCAGCTTAGAGGCGGCTGCACTATATGGCTACACCTTC.

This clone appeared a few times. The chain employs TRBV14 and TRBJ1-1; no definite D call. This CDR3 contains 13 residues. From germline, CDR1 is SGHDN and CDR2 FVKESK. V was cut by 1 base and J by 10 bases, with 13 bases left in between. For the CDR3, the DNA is TGTGCCAGCAGCCAAGCTCGCGCGGATGGAGCTTTCTTT. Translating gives CASSQARADGAFF.

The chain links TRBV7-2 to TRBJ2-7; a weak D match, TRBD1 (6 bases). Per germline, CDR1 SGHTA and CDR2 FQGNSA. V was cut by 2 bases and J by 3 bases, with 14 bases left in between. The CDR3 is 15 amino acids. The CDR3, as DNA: TGTGCCAGCAGCTTAATCGCAGGGGCAGACTACGAGCAGTACTTC. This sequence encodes CASSLIAGADYEQYF.

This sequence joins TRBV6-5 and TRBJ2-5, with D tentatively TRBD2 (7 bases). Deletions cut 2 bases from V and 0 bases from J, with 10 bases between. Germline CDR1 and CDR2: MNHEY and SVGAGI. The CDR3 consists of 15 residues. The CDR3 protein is CASSYRGGNQETQYF. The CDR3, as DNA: TGTGCCAGCAGTTACCGCGGGGGCAACCAAGAGACCCAGTACTTC.

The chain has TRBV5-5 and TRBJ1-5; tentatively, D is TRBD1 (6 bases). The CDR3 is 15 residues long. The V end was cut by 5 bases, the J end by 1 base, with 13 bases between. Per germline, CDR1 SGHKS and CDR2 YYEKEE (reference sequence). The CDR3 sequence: CASRPGTPSNQPQHF. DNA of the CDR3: TGTGCCAGCAGACCCGGGACACCCAGCAATCAGCCCCAGCATTTT.